Included here is one T cell receptor (beta chain) sequence, with context. Trimming took 7 bases from V and 1 from J, leaving 10 bases between them. The CDR3 length is 13 residues. Germline lookup yields CDR1 MNHEY and CDR2 SVGAGI. The data originate from a study of T cell responses to AZD1222 COVID-19 vaccine. Using immunoSEQ multiplex PCR, the repertoire was profiled, and TCRdb retains in-frame clones only, with some absent. This sample carries some 130,000 clones, 90% of them seen once, and the ten largest clones take less than 9%. The sample was peripheral blood, taken on day 0 of AZD1222 vaccination. The chain has TRBV6-5 and TRBJ1-1; perhaps TRBD1 as D (6 bases). The sequence was obtained from an adult in good health. Here the CDR3 reads CASMIGGNTEAFF. The CDR3, as DNA: TGTGCCAGCATGATAGGGGGGAACACTGAAGCTTTCTTT.